This TCR beta chain was recorded in a study of T cell responses to AZD1222 COVID-19 vaccine. TCRdb's copy holds only in-frame clones and misses some; the assay was immunoSEQ multiplex PCR. Of tens of thousands of clones detected, around nine tenths appear once; the ten largest clones hold less than 8.5%. The CDR3 extends over 14 amino acids. With 0 bases removed from V and 0 bases from J, the gap between germline ends came to 5 bases. The germline V gene has CDR1 SGHRS and CDR2 YFSETQ. Specimen: peripheral blood, collected 28 days after the second AZD1222 dose. This sequence originates from an adult who received the AZD1222 COVID-19 vaccine. The chain recombines TRBV5-1 with TRBJ2-3; D possibly uses TRBD1 or TRBD2 (5 bases each). The CDR3 nucleotides read TGCGCCAGCAGCTTGGGGGACAGCACAGATACGCAGTATTTT. It encodes CASSLGDSTDTQYF.